Below, 16 T cell receptor beta chains from the same sample are listed, as sequenced in a study of T cell repertoires in cytomegalovirus infection. TCRdb reanalysed the reads using MiXCR and keeps one entry per CDR3 protein. The repertoire has 150,000 to 200,000 distinct CDR3 sequences, about 18% of them found once; the top ten carry roughly a quarter. Specimen: CD8+ T cells from PBMCs. The receptor source for this set is a human donor in good health (CMV status not recorded). Some clones in this sample may be carry-over from other donors' samples.

This clonotype has only a few counts. V gene TRBV7-2 combines with J gene TRBJ2-3, with 13 bases that match TRBD2. Germline lookup yields CDR1 SGHTA and CDR2 FQGNSA. The CDR3 sequence is 16 residues long. Trimming removed 3 bases from V and 5 bases from J; junction bases left unmatched: 5. For the CDR3, the DNA is TGTGCCAGCAGCTTCGGACTAGCGGGGGTGGAAGATACGCAGTATTTT. This codes for CASSFGLAGVEDTQYF.

V usage is TRBV29-1 and J usage is TRBJ2-1; D may be TRBD1 (6 bases). Germline V gene lookup returns CDR1 SQVTM and CDR2 ANQGSEA. The CDR3 runs 12 residues. The V and J ends lost 7 bases and 7 bases respectively, with 14 bases between them. The CDR3: CSGNRVGNEQFF. The CDR3 DNA reads as TGCAGCGGCAACAGGGTTGGGAATGAGCAGTTCTTC.

In its sample, this clonotype was seen a few times. The V call is TRBV6-6, the J call TRBJ2-5; D may be TRBD1 or TRBD2 (6 bases each). Trimming removed 5 bases at V and 3 bases at J, with 13 bases between. Per the germline V gene, CDR1 is MNHNY and CDR2 is SVGAGI (reference sequence). The CDR3 length is 14 residues. CDR3 protein: CASSRGQGEETQYF. CDR3 in DNA: TGTGCCAGCAGTCGGGGGCAGGGCGAAGAGACCCAGTACTTC.

This clonotype came up once. The gene calls are TRBV30 and TRBJ2-7; a weak D match, TRBD2 (6 bases). V lost 1 base and J lost 5, with 15 bases in between. The CDR3 consists of 14 residues. Germline values: CDR1 GTSNPN, CDR2 SVGIG (reference sequence). CDR3 coding DNA: TGTGCCTGGAGTGAGATCATGGGACTTGACGAGCAGTACTTC. It encodes CAWSEIMGLDEQYF.

This clonotype was counted only a few times. This chain uses TRBV19 with TRBJ2-1, with a possible D match to TRBD1 (7 bases). This CDR3 contains 14 residues. Germline values: CDR1 LNHDA, CDR2 SQIVND (reference sequence). Trimming cost V 8 bases and J 8 bases, with 19 bases left between them. The CDR3 bases are TGTGCCAGTGGAGGGGGCGGAGGAGGCGATGAGCAGTTCTTC. Protein: CASGGGGGGDEQFF.

V usage is TRBV7-9 and J usage is TRBJ2-7; the D is unclear. The CDR3 has 15 residues. V lost 2 bases to trimming and J lost 0 bases, with 11 bases between them. Per germline, CDR1 SEHNR and CDR2 FQNEAQ (reference sequence). CDR3 in amino acids: CASSLKTVDSYEQYF. The DNA for the CDR3 is TGTGCCAGCAGCTTAAAGACCGTAGACTCCTACGAGCAGTACTTC.

The chain joins TRBV25-1 to TRBJ2-7; D gene uncertain. This CDR3 region has 12 residues. V dropped 0 bases and J dropped 7 bases, with 7 bases sitting between them. Per germline, CDR1 MGHDK and CDR2 SYGVNS. The CDR3, as DNA: TGTGCCAGCAGTGAATATAAGAGTGAGCAGTACTTC. Amino acids: CASSEYKSEQYF.

The chain employs TRBV7-8 and TRBJ2-1; D call uncertain. The CDR3 runs 16 residues. Germline V gives CDR1 SGHVS, CDR2 FQNEAQ. Trimming stripped 1 base from V and 6 bases from J, with 16 bases between. This CDR3 reads CASSLVSAELSNEQFF. As DNA, the CDR3 is TGTGCCAGCAGCTTAGTAAGCGCGGAGTTATCCAATGAGCAGTTCTTC.

The chain links TRBV27 to TRBJ1-5; D remains unclear. Trimming took off 2 bases at V and 6 bases at J, with 11 bases between the two ends. CDR1 and CDR2 from the germline V gene are MNHEY and SMNVEV (reference sequence). The CDR3 has 14 residues. The CDR3 sequence is CASSLGGPFQPQHF. CDR3 DNA sequence: TGTGCCAGCAGTTTAGGAGGGCCCTTTCAGCCCCAGCATTTT.

J is TRBJ1-1 and V is TRBV7-2, with 7 bases lining up with TRBD1. CDR3 length: 16 residues. V was clipped by 5 bases and J by 0 bases; unmatched bases: 9. Germline CDR1 is SGHTA and CDR2 is FQGNSA. Written as DNA, the CDR3 is TGTGCCAGCAGCCCCAGGGACAGATACATGAACACTGAAGCTTTCTTT. Its protein is CASSPRDRYMNTEAFF.

This clonotype has just a few counts. The chain carries TRBV4-3 and TRBJ1-1; D ambiguous. Trimming cost V 3 bases and J 1 base, with 12 bases left between them. The CDR3 contains 15 residues. CDR1 LGHNA and CDR2 YSLEER come from the germline V gene. The CDR3 DNA sequence: TGCGCCAGCAGCCATGATTTGGAGGGGAACACTGAAGCTTTCTTT. Translation gives CASSHDLEGNTEAFF.

This clonotype has only a few counts. This chain links TRBV5-6 with TRBJ1-2; D is ambiguous. Trimming took off 5 bases at V and 0 bases at J, with 11 bases between the two ends. The CDR3 has 14 amino acids. Germline V gene data show CDR1 as SGHDT and CDR2 as YYEEEE. DNA for the CDR3: TGTGCCAGCAGACCTGAAATCTCTAACTATGGCTACACCTTC. This gives the protein CASRPEISNYGYTF.

This clonotype came up a few times. At one boundary the junction diverges from the germline segment, which might be a read error. This chain links TRBV7-7 with TRBJ2-5; TRBD1 is a possible D gene (6 bases). This CDR3 region has 15 residues. In germline, CDR1 is SSHAT, CDR2 FNYEAQ (reference sequence). The DNA for the CDR3 is TGTGCTAGCAGCTCTGGTCGGACAGCACAAGAGACCCAGTACTTC. It codes for CASSSGRTAQETQYF.

The chain has TRBV6-6 and TRBJ2-7; 9 nucleotides align to TRBD1. The CDR3 has 13 amino acids. CDR1 and CDR2 from the germline V gene are MNHNY and SVGAGI (reference sequence). The V segment lost 8 bases and the J segment 3 bases; nucleotides outside the gene matches: 5. CDR3 in DNA: TGTGCCAGCGGGGGGGGACAGGGCTACGAGCAGTACTTC. It codes for CASGGGQGYEQYF.

This clonotype was picked up a small number of times. The chain uses TRBV7-9 and TRBJ2-5; the match to TRBD1 covers 7 bases. Germline V CDR1 and CDR2: SEHNR, FQNEAQ (reference sequence). CDR3 length: 16 residues. The V and J ends lost 5 bases and 0 bases, in that order; junction bases with no gene match: 9. The CDR3 nucleotides read TGTGCCAGCAGCCCACCCGGGACAGTGCACCAAGAGACCCAGTACTTC. Translated, it gives CASSPPGTVHQETQYF.

The chain links TRBV5-5 to TRBJ1-2; D is unresolved. The germline V gene has CDR1 SGHKS and CDR2 YYEKEE (reference sequence). Trimming shortened V by 5 bases and J by 5 bases, and 13 bases separated the two germline ends. CDR3 length: 13 amino acids. DNA of the CDR3: TGTGCCAGCAGGATTACCGAGACTTATGGCTACACCTTC. It codes for CASRITETYGYTF.